A selection of T cell receptor beta chains follows, all from one sample in a study of cytomegalovirus exposure and HLA in healthy donors. Libraries were prepared by immunoSEQ multiplex PCR; TCRdb keeps only in-frame clonotypes and omits some of them. Among about 62,000 clones listed, roughly 80% were seen once. Sequenced sample: PBMCs. All receptors derive from a woman aged 25 to 39 in good health and CMV-seronegative. The CDR3 runs from the conserved cysteine through the conserved F or W. The order of the fields is clone size, J gene, V gene, D gene, CDR3 protein, CDR3 DNA. D genes are given only for firm matches. Not all rows give a size; the values are once, few, many and, for expanded clones, a class.

. TRBJ2-7 TRBV5-1 TRBD2 CASSLAASGSYEQYF TGCGCCAGCAGCTTGGCCGCTAGCGGCTCCTACGAGCAGTACTTC
. TRBJ1-6 TRBV11-2 TRBD1 CASSLWDRISRNSPLHF TGTGCCAGCAGCTTATGGGACAGGATATCCCGTAATTCACCCCTCCACTTT
. TRBJ1-2 TRBV18 TRBD1 CASSPLPCQDRGPGRCDGYTF TGTGCCAGCTCACCACTTCCCTGTCAGGACAGGGGGCCGGGGCGGTGTGATGGCTACACCTTC
. TRBJ1-5 TRBV2 TRBD1 CASRPDRGTNQPQHF TGTGCCAGCAGACCGGACAGGGGAACAAATCAGCCCCAGCATTTT
. TRBJ1-1 TRBV6-1 TRBD1 CASRGQTTEAFF TGTGCCAGCAGGGGACAGACCACTGAAGCTTTCTTT
. TRBJ2-7 TRBV5-4 . CASSLTGSYEQYF TGTGCCAGCAGCTTGACAGGATCCTACGAGCAGTACTTC
. TRBJ1-1 TRBV30 TRBD1 CAWSRTGDRTEAFF TGTGCCTGGAGTCGTACAGGGGACCGCACTGAAGCTTTCTTT
. TRBJ1-1 TRBV5-1 TRBD1 CASSHGQGLGTEAFF TGCGCCAGCAGCCACGGACAGGGGCTCGGGACTGAAGCTTTCTTT
. TRBJ2-7 TRBV19 TRBD1 CASSEGAAYEQYF TGTGCCAGTAGTGAGGGGGCCGCCTACGAGCAGTACTTC
. TRBJ2-1 TRBV7-9 . CSSSSTGQFF TGTTCCAGCAGCTCCACGGGGCAGTTCTTC
. TRBJ2-1 TRBV19 . CASSIDLGTFIDEQFF TGTGCCAGTAGTATAGATCTGGGGACTTTCATCGATGAGCAGTTCTTC
once TRBJ2-6 TRBV15 . CATSRDRGNGANVLTF TGTGCCACCAGCAGAGATCGGGGTAACGGGGCCAACGTCCTGACTTTC
few TRBJ2-1 TRBV7-8 TRBD2 CASSPIGSSGGYNEQFF TGTGCCAGCAGCCCCATCGGGTCTAGCGGGGGTTACAATGAGCAGTTCTTC
. TRBJ1-1 TRBV6-1 TRBD1 CASSEGGWTGGRMNTEAFF TGTGCCAGCAGTGAAGGGGGTTGGACAGGGGGCAGGATGAACACTGAAGCTTTCTTT
. TRBJ1-1 TRBV19 . CASSMPLTARNTEAFF TGTGCCAGTAGTATGCCCCTGACAGCGAGGAACACTGAAGCTTTCTTT
. TRBJ2-1 TRBV6-1 TRBD2 CASRRPSGGREQFF TGTGCCAGCAGGAGACCAAGCGGGGGACGCGAGCAGTTCTTC
. TRBJ2-3 TRBV28 TRBD1 CASSKQTGADTQYF TGTGCCAGCAGTAAACAGACAGGGGCAGATACGCAGTATTTT
. TRBJ1-2 TRBV28 . CASSPTGGVGYTF TGTGCCAGCAGTCCCACCGGGGGGGTTGGCTACACCTTC
. TRBJ1-1 TRBV5-4 TRBD1 CASSPRTGRTEALF TGTGCCAGCAGCCCCCGGACAGGGCGGACTGAAGCTCTCTTT
. TRBJ2-1 TRBV15 . CATSRGSEWQFF TGTGCCACCAGCAGAGGCTCGGAGTGGCAGTTCTTC
. TRBJ1-1 TRBV4-3 . CASSQDGDINTEAFF TGCGCCAGCAGCCAAGACGGGGACATAAACACTGAAGCTTTCTTT
. TRBJ2-7 TRBV4-2 TRBD2 CASSQGGLVYEQYF TGTGCCAGCAGCCAAGGGGGACTAGTCTACGAGCAGTACTTC
once TRBJ2-2 TRBV6-4 . CASSRSRESGELFF TGTGCCAGCAGTCGATCCAGGGAATCCGGGGAGCTGTTTTTT